The 8 T cell receptor beta chains listed next were all sequenced from one sample in a study of T-cell reconstitution after alpha-beta-depleted transplantation in children (dated by TCRdb to 2016 to 2017). Explained via the paper, the treatment or condition label denotes: allogeneic hematopoietic cell transplantation with graft depleted of TCRalphabeta T cells and CD19 B cells. Library preparation used PCR. TCRdb records Illumina HiSeq 2500 as the sequencer. Molecular barcoding was employed in the preparation of TCR libraries, with unique molecular identifiers being used to normalize TCRbeta repertoire quantification. TCRdb cleaned the public reads at Q25 with fastp, built clones with MiXCR and kept in-frame beta chains. Entries that share a CDR3 protein sequence are merged under the most common genes and DNA. The sample includes 250,000 to 400,000 distinct CDR3 sequences, with around 20% observed a single time. Of the sample, 9.5% to 13% is held by the ten largest clones.

Specimen: PBMCs, mostly from graft donor cells, collected 180 days after TCRalphabeta/CD19-depleted stem cell transplant. The receptors stem from a male patient younger than 18 who had a stem cell transplant for acute lymphoblastic leukemia, so the T cells may come from the graft donor.

The chain uses TRBV9 and TRBJ2-5; D may be TRBD2 (6 bases). Germline loops: CDR1 SGDLS, CDR2 YYNGEE. CDR3 size: 15 residues. The V end lost 0 bases, the J end lost 5 bases, and 14 bases lay between the germline ends. CDR3 sequence: CASSVGRGRQETQYF. CDR3 nucleotides: TGTGCCAGCAGCGTAGGGCGGGGCAGGCAGGAGACCCAGTACTTC.

The chain links TRBV20-1 to TRBJ1-2; D gene unclear. Trimming stripped 5 bases from V and 5 bases from J, with 18 bases between. This CDR3 is built from 14 residues. Germline V gene lookup returns CDR1 DFQATT and CDR2 SNEGSKA (reference sequence). In nucleotides, the CDR3 is TGCAGTGCTGACGCCCGCGGTCCCCAATATGGCTACACCTTC. Its translation: CSADARGPQYGYTF.

This sequence joins TRBV7-9 and TRBJ2-3; D unclear. CDR1 and CDR2 from the germline V gene are SEHNR and FQNEAQ (reference sequence). This CDR3 comprises 14 residues. Deletions cut 2 bases from V and 2 bases from J, with 8 bases between. CDR3 region: CASSLLLTTDTQYF. The DNA for the CDR3 is TGTGCCAGCAGCTTACTATTGACCACAGATACGCAGTATTTT.

This chain connects TRBV7-9 to TRBJ2-7; 7 bases match TRBD2. Germline CDR1 and CDR2: SEHNR and FQNEAQ (reference sequence). V gave up 2 bases and J gave up 5 bases; unmatched junction bases: 6. The length of the CDR3 is 14 residues. The CDR3 loop reads CASSLTREFHEQYF. The CDR3, as DNA: TGTGCCAGCAGCTTAACGCGGGAGTTTCACGAGCAGTACTTC.

This clonotype came up many times. The chain links TRBV10-3 to TRBJ2-7, with 9 bases that match TRBD2. The CDR3 sequence is 16 residues long. The V gene's germline CDR1 is ENHRY and CDR2 SYGVKD. After removal of 0 bases from V and 6 bases from J, the junction contained 9 bases not matched to a gene. The CDR3 DNA follows: TGTGCCATCAGTGAGTCGCGGCTAGCGGGATCCCTCGAGCAGTACTTC. As protein: CAISESRLAGSLEQYF.

This clonotype was counted only a few times. CDR3 amino acids: CASSSGTQYF. As DNA, the CDR3 is TGTGCCAGCAGTTCTGGGACCCAGTACTTC. This chain joins TRBV12-3 or TRBV12-4 and TRBJ2-5, with D unresolved. The CDR3 sequence is 10 residues long. The ends were cut back, 4 bases at V and 7 bases at J, with 4 bases in the middle.

Only a few counts were recorded for this clonotype. This chain uses TRBV9 with TRBJ2-1; D perhaps matches TRBD2 (6 bases). The length of the CDR3 is 15 residues. From germline, CDR1 is SGDLS and CDR2 YYNGEE. The germline V and J ends were trimmed by 3 bases and 3 bases, with 13 bases remaining between them. CDR3 in amino acids: CASSEGTSYYNEQFF. CDR3 coding DNA: TGTGCCAGCAGCGAGGGGACTTCCTACTACAATGAGCAGTTCTTC.

This clonotype was seen more than once but under ten times. The J gene is TRBJ2-7, the V gene TRBV5-1, with 10 bases matching TRBD2. The CDR3 extends over 14 amino acids. The germline V gene encodes CDR1 SGHRS and CDR2 YFSETQ. V lost 6 bases and J lost 5; bases outside the gene matches: 8. Here the CDR3 reads CASTLLAGRHEQYF. The CDR3 bases are TGCGCCAGCACGTTACTAGCGGGACGTCACGAGCAGTACTTC.